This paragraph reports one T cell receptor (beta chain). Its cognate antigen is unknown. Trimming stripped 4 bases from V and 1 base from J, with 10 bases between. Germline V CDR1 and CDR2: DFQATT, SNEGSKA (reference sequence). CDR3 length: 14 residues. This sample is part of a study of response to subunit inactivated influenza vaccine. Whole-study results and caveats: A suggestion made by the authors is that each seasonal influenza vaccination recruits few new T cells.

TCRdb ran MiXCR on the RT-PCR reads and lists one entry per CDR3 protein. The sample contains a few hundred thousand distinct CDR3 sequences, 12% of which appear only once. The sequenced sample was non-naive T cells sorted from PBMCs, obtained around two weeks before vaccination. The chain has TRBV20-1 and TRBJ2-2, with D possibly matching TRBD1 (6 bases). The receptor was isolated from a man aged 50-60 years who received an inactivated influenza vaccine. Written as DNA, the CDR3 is TGCAGTGCTATGGGACATAAGAACACCGGGGAGCTGTTTTTT. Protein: CSAMGHKNTGELFF.